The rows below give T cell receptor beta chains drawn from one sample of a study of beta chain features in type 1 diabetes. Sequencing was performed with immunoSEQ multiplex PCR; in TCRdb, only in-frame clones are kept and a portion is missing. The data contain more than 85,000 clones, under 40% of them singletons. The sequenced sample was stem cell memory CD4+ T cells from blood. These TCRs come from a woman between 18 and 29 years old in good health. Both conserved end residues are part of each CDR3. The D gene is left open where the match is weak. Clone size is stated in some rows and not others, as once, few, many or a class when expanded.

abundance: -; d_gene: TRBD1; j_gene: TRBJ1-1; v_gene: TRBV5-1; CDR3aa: CASSPTGVGTEAFF; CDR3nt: TGCGCCAGCAGCCCGACAGGGGTGGGCACTGAAGCTTTCTTT
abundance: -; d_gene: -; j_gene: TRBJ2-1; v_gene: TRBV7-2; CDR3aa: CASSFSGTGHNEQFF; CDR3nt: TGTGCCAGCAGCTTTAGCGGGACAGGGCACAATGAGCAGTTCTTC
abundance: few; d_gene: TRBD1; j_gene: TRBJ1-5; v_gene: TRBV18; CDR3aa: CASSPPGQGYQPQHF; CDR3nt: TGTGCCAGCTCACCGCCGGGACAGGGATATCAGCCCCAGCATTTT
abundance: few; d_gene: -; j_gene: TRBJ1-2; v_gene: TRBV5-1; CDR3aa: CASSLGDRGRGYTF; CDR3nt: TGCGCCAGCAGCTTGGGGGATCGCGGGCGCGGCTACACCTTC
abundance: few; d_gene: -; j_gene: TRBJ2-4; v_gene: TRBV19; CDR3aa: CASSIGAVNIQYF; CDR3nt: TGTGCCAGTAGTATAGGAGCGGTAAACATTCAGTACTTC
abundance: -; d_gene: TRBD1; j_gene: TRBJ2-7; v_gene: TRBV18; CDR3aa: CASSLSTGNEQYF; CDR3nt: TGTGCCAGCTCACTCTCGACAGGGAACGAGCAGTACTTC
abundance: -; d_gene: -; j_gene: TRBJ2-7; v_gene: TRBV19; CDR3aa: CASSIVKGGSYEQYF; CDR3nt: TGTGCCAGTAGTATAGTGAAGGGAGGTTCCTACGAGCAGTACTTC
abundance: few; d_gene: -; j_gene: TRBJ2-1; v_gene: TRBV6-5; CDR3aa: CASSPFRGYEQFF; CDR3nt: TGTGCCAGCAGTCCTTTCCGGGGGTACGAGCAGTTCTTC
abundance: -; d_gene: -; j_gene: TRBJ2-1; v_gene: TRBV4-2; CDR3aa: CASSQARGLSSYNEQFF; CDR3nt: TGTGCCAGCAGCCAAGCCAGGGGCCTCAGCTCCTACAATGAGCAGTTCTTC
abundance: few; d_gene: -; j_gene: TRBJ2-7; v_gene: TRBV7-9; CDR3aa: CASSSLGGNEQYF; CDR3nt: TGTGCCAGCAGCTCCCTAGGGGGAAACGAGCAGTACTTC